This T cell receptor beta chain was identified during a study of post-analysis software for immune sequencing data. The authors incorporated unique molecular identifiers into the TCR beta cDNA libraries. Between about 1 and 10 million T cells gave rise to about 450,000 cDNA molecules. TCRdb reanalysed the PCR reads using MiXCR and keeps one entry per CDR3 protein. This repertoire shows some 450,000 distinct CDR3 sequences, over 35% found once; its top ten account for 12%. This clonotype was counted once. The target antigen is unknown. This CDR3 has 19 residues. CDR1 and CDR2 (germline): DFQATT, SNEGSKA (reference sequence). Losses at the gene ends were 0 bases for V and 6 bases for J; bases not matched to a gene: 19. Study conclusions and caveats: Versus controls, multiple sclerosis patients showed significantly lower diversity (normalized Chao1). Elevated frequency relative to controls characterized several TRBV segments in patients, TRBV5-6, TRBV5-1 and TRBV20-1 among them.

The sequenced sample consisted of blood. V usage is TRBV20-1 and J usage is TRBJ2-1, with 8 bases fitting TRBD2. This clonotype was sampled from a girl aged 5-17 years with multiple sclerosis. CDR3 in DNA: TGCAGTGCTAGAGATTCCCAGGGGAGCGGGAGTCCCCCTTTCAATGAGCAGTTCTTC. This encodes CSARDSQGSGSPPFNEQFF.